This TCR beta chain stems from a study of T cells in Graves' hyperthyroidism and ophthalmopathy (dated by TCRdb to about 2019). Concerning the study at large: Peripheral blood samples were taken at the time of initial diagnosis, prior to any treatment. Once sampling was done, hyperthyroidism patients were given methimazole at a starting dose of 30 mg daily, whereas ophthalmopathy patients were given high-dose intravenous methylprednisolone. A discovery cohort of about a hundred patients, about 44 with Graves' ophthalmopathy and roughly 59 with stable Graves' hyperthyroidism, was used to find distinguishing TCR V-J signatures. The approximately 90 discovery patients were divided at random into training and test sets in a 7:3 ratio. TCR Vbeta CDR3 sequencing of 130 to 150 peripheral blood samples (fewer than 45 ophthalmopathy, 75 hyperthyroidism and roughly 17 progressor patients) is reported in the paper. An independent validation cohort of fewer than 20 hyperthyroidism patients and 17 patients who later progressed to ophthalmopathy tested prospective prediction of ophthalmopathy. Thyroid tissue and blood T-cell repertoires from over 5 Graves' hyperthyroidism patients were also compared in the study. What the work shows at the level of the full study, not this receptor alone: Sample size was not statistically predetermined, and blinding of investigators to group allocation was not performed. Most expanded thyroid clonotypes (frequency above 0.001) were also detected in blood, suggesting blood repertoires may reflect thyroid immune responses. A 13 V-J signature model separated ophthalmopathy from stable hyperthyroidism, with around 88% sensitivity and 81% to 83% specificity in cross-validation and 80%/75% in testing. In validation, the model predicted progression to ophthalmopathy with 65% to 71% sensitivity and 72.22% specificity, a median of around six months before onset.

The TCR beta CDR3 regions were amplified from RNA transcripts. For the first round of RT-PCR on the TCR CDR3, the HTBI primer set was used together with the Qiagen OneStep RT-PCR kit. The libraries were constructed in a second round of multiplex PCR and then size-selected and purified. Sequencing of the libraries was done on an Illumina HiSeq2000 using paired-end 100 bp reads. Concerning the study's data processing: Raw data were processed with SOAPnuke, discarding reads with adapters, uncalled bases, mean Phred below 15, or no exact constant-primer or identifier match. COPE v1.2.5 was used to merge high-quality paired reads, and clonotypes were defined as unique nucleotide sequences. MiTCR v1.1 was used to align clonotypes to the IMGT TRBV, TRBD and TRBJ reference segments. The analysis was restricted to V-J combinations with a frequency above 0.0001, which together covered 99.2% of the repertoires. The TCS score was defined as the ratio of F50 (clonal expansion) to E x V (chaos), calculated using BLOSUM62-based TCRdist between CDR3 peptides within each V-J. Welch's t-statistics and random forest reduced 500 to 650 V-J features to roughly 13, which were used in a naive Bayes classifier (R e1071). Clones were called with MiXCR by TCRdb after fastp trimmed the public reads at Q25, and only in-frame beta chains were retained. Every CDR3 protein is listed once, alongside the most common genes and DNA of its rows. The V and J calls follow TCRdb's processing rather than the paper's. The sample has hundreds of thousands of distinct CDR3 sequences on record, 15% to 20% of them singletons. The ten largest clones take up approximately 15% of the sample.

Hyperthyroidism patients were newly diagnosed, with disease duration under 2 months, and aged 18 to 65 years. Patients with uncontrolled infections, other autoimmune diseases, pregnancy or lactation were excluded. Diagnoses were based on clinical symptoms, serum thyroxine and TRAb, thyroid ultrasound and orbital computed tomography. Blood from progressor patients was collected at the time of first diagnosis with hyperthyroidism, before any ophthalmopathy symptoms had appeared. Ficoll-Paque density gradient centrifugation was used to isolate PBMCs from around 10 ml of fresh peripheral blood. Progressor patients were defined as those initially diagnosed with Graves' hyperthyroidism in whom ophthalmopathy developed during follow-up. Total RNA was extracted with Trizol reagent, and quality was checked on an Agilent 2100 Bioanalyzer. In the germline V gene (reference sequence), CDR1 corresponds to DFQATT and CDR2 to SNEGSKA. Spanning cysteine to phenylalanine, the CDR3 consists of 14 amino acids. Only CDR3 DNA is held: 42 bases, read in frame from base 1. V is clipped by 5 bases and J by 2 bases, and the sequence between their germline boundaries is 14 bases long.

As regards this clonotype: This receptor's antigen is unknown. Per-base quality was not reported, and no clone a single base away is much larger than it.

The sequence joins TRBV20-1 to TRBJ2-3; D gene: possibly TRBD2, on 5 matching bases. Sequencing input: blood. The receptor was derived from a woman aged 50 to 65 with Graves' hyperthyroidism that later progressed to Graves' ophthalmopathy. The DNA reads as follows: TGCAGTGCTTTCCCCGGAGGCTACACAGATACGCAGTATTTT. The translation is CSAFPGGYTDTQYF.